This passage covers 11 T cell receptor beta chains from one sample sequenced in a study of cytomegalovirus exposure and HLA in healthy donors. The PCR was carried out with 60 Vbeta primers and 13 Jbeta primers. Profiled with immunoSEQ multiplex PCR; TCRdb holds only in-frame clones, not every one. The repertoire consists of some 160,000 clones, with 65% to 80% occurring once and the leading ten covering 1.5% to 2%. Sample: PBMCs. The receptor set was obtained from a woman younger than 45 in good health and CMV-seronegative.

The J gene is TRBJ1-1, the V gene TRBV7-9; 9 nucleotides align to TRBD1. Germline-derived CDR1 and CDR2 are SEHNR and FQNEAQ (reference sequence). The CDR3 is 14 residues long. J gave up 4 bases and V 5 bases, and 5 bases lay outside the gene matches. Written as DNA, the CDR3 is TGTGCCAGCAGCCGAGAGACAGGGGGCACTGAAGCTTTCTTT. Amino acid sequence: CASSRETGGTEAFF. The complete variable domain, with remaining parts taken from reference TRBV7-9 and TRBJ1-1, reads DTGVSQNPRHKITKRGQNVTFRCDPISEHNRLYWYRQTLGQGPEFLTYFQNEAQLEKSRLLSDRFSAERPKGSFSTLEIQRTEQGDSAMYLCASSRETGGTEAFFGQGTRLTVV.

V and J are TRBV29-1 and TRBJ1-6; tentative D call: TRBD1 (5 bases). V was trimmed by 7 bases and J by 8 bases, leaving 15 bases between them. The CDR3 extends over 13 amino acids. Germline V CDR1 and CDR2: SQVTM, ANQGSEA. The CDR3 loop reads CSARDGGDSPLHF. The CDR3 DNA reads as TGCAGCGCCAGGGACGGAGGGGATTCACCCCTCCACTTT.

The V gene is TRBV29-1, the J gene TRBJ2-6; D is unclear. Germline V CDR1 and CDR2: SQVTM, ANQGSEA. V was cut by 7 bases and J by 0 bases, with 16 bases left in between. CDR3 length: 16 residues. The CDR3 sequence is CSALYGEASGANVLTF. Here the CDR3 DNA reads TGCAGCGCCCTCTATGGCGAGGCCTCTGGGGCCAACGTCCTGACTTTC.

This rearrangement joins TRBV18 to TRBJ1-6; D unresolved. V lost 7 bases and J 14 bases, leaving 15 bases between the germline ends. The CDR3 is 12 residues long. Germline CDR1 is KGHSH and CDR2 is LQKENI. CDR3 bases: TGTGCCAGCTTAACCAGGTTGAGTACCCTCCACTTT. It encodes CASLTRLSTLHF.

For this clone: An end of the junction differs from the germline gene, which may be a read error. This chain uses TRBV27 with TRBJ1-2; no reliable D call. The CDR3 totals 15 residues. The V gene's germline CDR1 is MNHEY and CDR2 SMNVEV (reference sequence). The CDR3: CASSLFPGVVYGCTF. CDR3 DNA: TGTGCCAGCAGTTTATTTCCGGGTGTCGTCTATGGCTGCACCTTC.

V gene TRBV6-1 combines with J gene TRBJ1-1; D is ambiguous. This CDR3 comprises 14 residues. Germline V gene sequence: CDR1 MNHNS, CDR2 SASEGT. V shed 7 bases and J shed 9 bases, with 21 bases lying between them. Written as DNA, the CDR3 is TGTGCCAGCAACCACCTTCCTTTGGGGAGCCAAGCTTTCTTT. Amino acids: CASNHLPLGSQAFF.

The chain combines TRBV27 with TRBJ1-1; TRBD1 might be the D (6 bases). Germline values: CDR1 MNHEY, CDR2 SMNVEV (reference sequence). V dropped 5 bases and J dropped 0 bases, with 13 bases sitting between them. CDR3 size: 15 residues. The CDR3, as DNA: TGTGCCAGCAGTACTCTACAGGGAGTGAACACTGAAGCTTTCTTT. Protein product: CASSTLQGVNTEAFF.

This clone was counted between two and nine times. The chain employs TRBV29-1 and TRBJ2-7; D not resolved. Germline V gives CDR1 SQVTM, CDR2 ANQGSEA. The CDR3 sequence is 13 residues long. Trimming stripped 4 bases from V and 0 bases from J, with 10 bases between. CDR3 in DNA: TGCAGCGTTGTTGTTGTCGGCTCCTACGAGCAGTACTTC. Amino acid sequence: CSVVVVGSYEQYF.

The rearrangement uses TRBV4-1 and TRBJ1-1; maybe TRBD1 (6 bases). In germline, CDR1 is MGHRA, CDR2 YSYEKL. There are 16 residues in the CDR3. V gave up 0 bases and J gave up 0 bases, with 11 bases separating them. CDR3 nucleotide sequence: TGCGCCAGCAGCCAAGATCTAGGGGGAATGAACACTGAAGCTTTCTTT. It specifies CASSQDLGGMNTEAFF.

This clone came up a few times. The V and J genes are TRBV6-1 and TRBJ1-6; 8 bases are shared with TRBD1. Germline CDR1 MNHNS, CDR2 SASEGT. V gave up 3 bases and J gave up 7 bases; unmatched junction bases: 8. CDR3 size: 16 residues. CDR3 loop: CASSELPGTGNSPLHF. Here the CDR3 DNA reads TGTGCCAGCAGTGAGTTACCCGGGACAGGCAATTCACCCCTCCACTTT.

The chain joins TRBV13 to TRBJ2-7; TRBD1 agrees at 9 bases. The J segment lost 4 bases and the V segment lost 4 bases, leaving 11 bases of the junction unmatched. Germline assignment: CDR1 PRHDT and CDR2 FYEKMQ (reference sequence). This CDR3 spans 16 amino acids. The CDR3 coding sequence is TGTGCCAGCAGCTCACAACCGGGACAGGGTGCTTACGAGCAGTACTTC. It encodes CASSSQPGQGAYEQYF.